The 23 T cell receptor beta chains below were found in one sample sequenced in a study of blood T cell repertoires in COVID-19. TCRdb's copy holds only in-frame clones and misses some; the assay was immunoSEQ multiplex PCR. The repertoire holds tens of thousands of clones, approximately 85% seen once, with 4.5% to 5.5% in the top ten. Specimen: peripheral blood. The receptors stem from a man older than 75 with acute or convalescent COVID-19.

The chain joins TRBV18 to TRBJ1-6; possibly TRBD1 for D (5 bases). This CDR3 is 15 amino acids long. Germline V lookup: CDR1 KGHSH, CDR2 LQKENI. Trimming cost V 5 bases and J 3 bases, with 11 bases left between them. Here the CDR3 reads CASSTRQNYNSPLHF. The CDR3 region has the DNA TGTGCCAGCTCAACCCGACAGAACTATAATTCACCCCTCCACTTT.

The chain uses TRBV7-2 and TRBJ2-7; a weak D match, TRBD2 (6 bases). Germline V gives CDR1 SGHTA, CDR2 FQGNSA. The CDR3 spans 15 residues. Trimming removed 3 bases at V and 1 base at J, with 13 bases between. The CDR3 DNA reads as TGTGCCAGCAGCTTGGGGGGAGTAAAGTCCTACGAGCAGTACTTC. Translating gives CASSLGGVKSYEQYF.

The gene calls are TRBV7-3 and TRBJ1-2; 8 nucleotides line up with TRBD1. The trim removed 4 bases at V and 3 bases at J, leaving 10 bases unmatched. This CDR3 spans 16 amino acids. CDR1 and CDR2 (germline): SGHTA, FQGTGA. The DNA for the CDR3 is TGTGCCAGCAGCTCCGCAGGACAGGGCGGGCACTATGGCTACACCTTC. This encodes CASSSAGQGGHYGYTF. The complete variable domain, with remaining parts taken from reference TRBV7-3 and TRBJ1-2, reads GAGVSQTPSNKVTEKGKYVELRCDPISGHTALYWYRQSLGQGPEFLIYFQGTGAADDSGLPNDRFFAVRPEGSVSTLKIQRTERGDSAVYLCASSSAGQGGHYGYTFGSGTRLTVV.

This chain joins TRBV4-3 and TRBJ1-2; 9 nucleotides align to TRBD1. The trim removed 3 bases at V and 4 bases at J, leaving 0 bases unmatched. The CDR3 runs to 13 residues. Germline V lookup: CDR1 LGHNA, CDR2 YSLEER. Written as DNA, the CDR3 is TGCGCCAGCAGCCAGGGACAGGGCTATGGCTACACCTTC. Translated, it gives CASSQGQGYGYTF.

The chain uses TRBV7-9 and TRBJ1-3; D is unclear. The germline gives CDR1 SEHNR, CDR2 FQNEAQ (reference sequence). V dropped 4 bases and J dropped 10 bases, with 17 bases sitting between them. The CDR3 runs to 14 residues. CDR3 sequence (DNA): TGTGCCAGCAGCTCCGCGAGGGTCGCGGGTACCATATATTTT. Encoded protein: CASSSARVAGTIYF.

The chain carries TRBV27 and TRBJ2-5; D might be TRBD1 (6 bases). The germline gives CDR1 MNHEY, CDR2 SMNVEV (reference sequence). CDR3 length: 17 amino acids. V was clipped by 2 bases and J by 0 bases, with 16 bases between them. The CDR3 loop is CASSLVGWGLNQETQYF. As DNA, the CDR3 is TGTGCCAGCAGTTTAGTGGGGTGGGGGCTAAACCAAGAGACCCAGTACTTC.

J is TRBJ1-1 and V is TRBV6-2 or TRBV6-3; maybe TRBD1 (5 bases). CDR3 length equals 15 residues. The germline CDR1 and CDR2 sequences are MNHEY and SVGEGT. V was pared by 5 bases and J by 5 bases, with 18 bases between. CDR3 in DNA: TGTGCCAGCAGTGCCCAAAACGGGGGGAGAACTGAAGCTTTCTTT. Translated: CASSAQNGGRTEAFF.

The rearrangement joins TRBV5-5 to TRBJ2-7; 8 positions match TRBD1. Germline CDR1 and CDR2: SGHKS and YYEKEE (reference sequence). V shed 3 bases, J shed 6 bases, and the junction held 5 bases outside the gene matches. This CDR3 spans 13 amino acids. The CDR3: CASSSRTGFEQYF. CDR3 coding DNA: TGTGCCAGCAGCTCCCGGACAGGGTTCGAGCAGTACTTC. Complete variable domain (other parts from reference TRBV5-5 and TRBJ2-7): DAGVTQSPTHLIKTRGQQVTLRCSPISGHKSVSWYQQVLGQGPQFIFQYYEKEERGRGNFPDRFSARQFPNYSSELNVNALLLGDSALYLCASSSRTGFEQYFGPGTRLTVT.

This clone was detected a few times. The chain employs TRBV7-4 and TRBJ2-7, with a tentative D call TRBD1 (6 bases). Germline V gene data show CDR1 as SGHVT and CDR2 as SQSDAQ. The CDR3 consists of 18 residues. Trimming stripped 6 bases from V and 6 bases from J, with 30 bases between. As DNA, the CDR3 is TGTGCCAGCAGTTGTGTAGTACTTCCAGGGGTGATGCGTTCCGAGCAGTACTTC. Translation gives CASSCVVLPGVMRSEQYF.

This chain links TRBV7-2 with TRBJ2-7; 7 bases fit TRBD2. The V and J ends lost 7 bases and 1 base, in that order; junction bases with no gene match: 7. The CDR3 runs 14 residues. Germline V gene sequence: CDR1 SGHTA, CDR2 FQGNSA. CDR3 nucleotides: TGTGCCAGCACCTCGGTCGGGGGGTCCTACGAGCAGTACTTC. Its protein product is CASTSVGGSYEQYF.

The chain combines TRBV27 with TRBJ2-5; D ambiguous. Trimming pared 5 bases from V and 5 bases from J, leaving 9 bases between. The CDR3 is made up of 12 amino acids. CDR1 is MNHEY, CDR2 SMNVEV, per germline (reference sequence). The CDR3 is CASSQFGETQYF. The CDR3 coding sequence is TGTGCCAGCAGTCAATTCGGGGAGACCCAGTACTTC.

The chain has TRBV28 and TRBJ2-3; 11 bases are shared with TRBD2. The CDR3 sequence is 16 residues long. Germline CDR1 is MDHEN and CDR2 is SYDVKM. Trimming cost V 7 bases and J 1 base; bases outside gene matches: 7. The CDR3 reads CASIPPGLAGTDTQYF. The CDR3 coding sequence is TGTGCCAGCATTCCTCCGGGACTAGCGGGCACAGATACGCAGTATTTT.

This rearrangement joins TRBV7-6 to TRBJ2-7; TRBD1 matches at 12 bases. Germline V gene data show CDR1 as SGHVS and CDR2 as FNYEAQ. The CDR3 consists of 15 residues. Trimming at V came to 2 bases and at J to 7 bases, leaving 6 bases not matched to a gene. The CDR3 region is CASSLSGTGGEEQYF. In DNA, the CDR3 is TGTGCCAGCAGCTTAAGCGGGACAGGGGGCGAAGAGCAGTACTTC. The full variable domain, in which reference TRBV7-6 and TRBJ2-7 provide the parts outside the CDR3, is GAGVSQSPRYKVTKRGQDVALRCDPISGHVSLYWYRQALGQGPEFLTYFNYEAQQDKSGLPNDRFSAERPEGSISTLTIQRTEQRDSAMYRCASSLSGTGGEEQYFGPGTRLTVT.

This clone was picked up one time. The V and J genes are TRBV4-3 and TRBJ2-3; D may be TRBD1 (5 bases). The ends were cut back, 8 bases at V and 1 base at J, with 10 bases in the middle. This CDR3 spans 13 amino acids. Per the germline V gene, CDR1 is LGHNA and CDR2 is YSLEER. The CDR3: CASGAAGTDTQYF. CDR3 DNA: TGCGCCAGCGGGGCGGCAGGCACAGATACGCAGTATTTT.

The chain recombines TRBV2 with TRBJ2-5; D is perhaps TRBD2 (5 bases). Germline CDR1 SNHLY, CDR2 FYNNEI. This CDR3 is built from 17 residues. Between the trimmed V and J ends, which lost 11 bases and 4 bases, there was a span of 29 bases. The CDR3 sequence is CAGRMTTRPRSRETQYF. The CDR3 bases are TGTGCCGGCCGTATGACTACCCGGCCCCGCTCTAGAGAGACCCAGTACTTC. Filled out from reference TRBV2 and TRBJ2-5, the complete variable domain reads EPEVTQTPSHQVTQMGQEVILRCVPISNHLYFYWYRQILGQKVEFLVSFYNNEISEKSEIFDDQFSVERPDGSNFTLKIRSTKLEDSAMYFCAGRMTTRPRSRETQYFGPGTRLLVL.

CDR3 DNA: TGTGCCAGCAGCTATGGGAGCTCCCAGCCCCAGCATTTT. Its protein is CASSYGSSQPQHF. V usage is TRBV28 and J usage is TRBJ1-5, with D unresolved. Germline values: CDR1 MDHEN, CDR2 SYDVKM. The CDR3 covers 13 residues. Trimming left V 6 bases short and J 7 bases short, with 13 bases between.

The V and J genes are TRBV2 and TRBJ1-1; weak D call: TRBD1 (6 bases). CDR1 is SNHLY, CDR2 FYNNEI, per germline. The CDR3 spans 12 residues. V was shortened by 4 bases and J by 5 bases, with 8 bases between the two germline ends. This chain's CDR3 is CASSVQGTEAFF. The CDR3 DNA follows: TGTGCCAGCAGTGTACAGGGTACTGAAGCTTTCTTT.

V is TRBV5-1 and J is TRBJ1-4; 7 bases align to TRBD1. V lost 2 bases to trimming and J lost 6 bases; unmatched junction nucleotides: 4. The CDR3 is 14 residues long. The germline V gene has CDR1 SGHRS and CDR2 YFSETQ. CDR3 DNA sequence: TGCGCCAGCAGCTTTCAGGGGGGTGATGAAAAACTGTTTTTT. Its translation: CASSFQGGDEKLFF.

The V gene is TRBV7-6, the J gene TRBJ2-3; a weak D match, TRBD1 (6 bases). Germline-derived CDR1 and CDR2 are SGHVS and FNYEAQ. Trimming took off 1 base at V and 0 bases at J, with 14 bases between the two ends. This CDR3 is 17 amino acids long. The CDR3 DNA reads TGTGCCAGCAGCTTAGAGGGTGGACAGCTCAGCACAGATACGCAGTATTTT. As protein: CASSLEGGQLSTDTQYF.

This chain joins TRBV28 and TRBJ1-1, with 8 bases that match TRBD1. This CDR3 comprises 14 residues. Germline assignment: CDR1 MDHEN and CDR2 SYDVKM. Unmatched junction bases numbered 9, after V lost 7 bases and J lost 5 bases. CDR3 nucleotide sequence: TGTGCCAGCACTACAGGACAGGGAAGAACTGAAGCTTTCTTT. Residues: CASTTGQGRTEAFF. Based on the CDR3 plus reference TRBV28 and TRBJ1-1, the full variable domain is DVKVTQSSRYLVKRTGEKVFLECVQDMDHENMFWYRQDPGLGLRLIYFSYDVKMKEKGDIPEGYSVSREKKERFSLILESASTNQTSMYLCASTTGQGRTEAFFGQGTRLTVV.

The chain links TRBV7-2 to TRBJ2-2; possibly TRBD2 for D (6 bases). The ends were cut back, 8 bases at V and 6 bases at J, with 13 bases in the middle. The germline gives CDR1 SGHTA, CDR2 FQGNSA. The CDR3 has 13 amino acids. CDR3 loop: CASLWGVAGELFF. The CDR3 DNA reads as TGTGCCAGCCTTTGGGGGGTCGCCGGGGAGCTGTTTTTT.

This clone was detected once. V and J are TRBV4-1 and TRBJ2-7, with D perhaps TRBD2 (6 bases). V was cut by 0 bases and J by 3 bases, with 15 bases left in between. This CDR3 region has 16 residues. The germline gives CDR1 MGHRA, CDR2 YSYEKL. This CDR3 reads CASSQEWGVGIYEQYF. The CDR3 DNA follows: TGCGCCAGCAGCCAAGAATGGGGGGTGGGGATCTACGAGCAGTACTTC.

This sequence joins TRBV12-3 or TRBV12-4 and TRBJ2-7; maybe TRBD2 (6 bases). V was clipped by 3 bases and J by 4 bases, with 10 bases between them. The CDR3 spans 13 residues. This CDR3 is CASSFSRGYEQYF. CDR3 nucleotides: TGTGCCAGCAGTTTCTCGCGGGGATACGAGCAGTACTTC.